The source of this T cell receptor beta chain is a study of T cells in Graves' hyperthyroidism and ophthalmopathy. Study-level points and caveats: The model forecast ophthalmopathy, anticipating it by a median around 6.5 months before onset. In blood, most of the thyroid clonotypes expanded above 0.001 were also present.

Amplification of TCR beta CDR3 regions used RNA as the template. The TCR CDR3 was amplified in a first-round RT-PCR using the HTBI primer set. Each CDR3 protein gets one entry after TCRdb re-called the multiplex PCR reads with MiXCR. The repertoire holds 500,000 to 650,000 distinct CDR3 sequences, with just under 20% as singletons. This clonotype showed up many times. As yet, its antigen is unknown. V was cut by 3 bases and J by 2 bases, with 15 bases left in between. This CDR3 comprises 16 residues. The germline CDR1 and CDR2 sequences are MDHEN and SYDVKM. Sequenced: blood. The receptor comes from a man aged 35-49 years with Graves' ophthalmopathy. The chain carries TRBV28 and TRBJ2-3; D perhaps matches TRBD2 (6 bases). Here the CDR3 DNA reads TGTGCCAGCAGTTTCCCCGGGCGGGGAGCCACAGATACGCAGTATTTT. Its translation: CASSFPGRGATDTQYF.